One T cell receptor (beta chain) is described in this entry. This record comes from a study of blood T cells in healthy people across ages. The CDR3 totals 11 residues. Germline CDR1 DFQATT, CDR2 SNEGSKA (reference sequence). Combining a sample-barcoded 5' primer with a J-beta primer mix, a second PCR ran for about 7 to 11 cycles. A single record per CDR3 protein comes from TCRdb applying MiXCR to the 5' RACE reads. The table lists about 2 million distinct CDR3 sequences, about 50% of them singletons. This clonotype was obtained from a woman aged 40 to 50 in good health. V gene TRBV20-1 combines with J gene TRBJ2-5; TRBD2 aligns across 7 bases. Sequenced input: blood. CDR3 region: CSRRGDETQYF. The CDR3 region has the DNA TGCAGCCGACGGGGGGATGAGACCCAGTACTTC.